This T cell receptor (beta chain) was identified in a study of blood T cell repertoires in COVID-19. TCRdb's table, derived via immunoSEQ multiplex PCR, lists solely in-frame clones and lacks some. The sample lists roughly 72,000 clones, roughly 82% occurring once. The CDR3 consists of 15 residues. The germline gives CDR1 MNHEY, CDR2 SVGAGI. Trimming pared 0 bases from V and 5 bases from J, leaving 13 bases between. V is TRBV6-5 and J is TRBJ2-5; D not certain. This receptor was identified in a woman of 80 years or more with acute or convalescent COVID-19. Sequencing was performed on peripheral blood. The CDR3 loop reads CASSYSSPRWETQYF. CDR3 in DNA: TGTGCCAGCAGTTACTCTTCGCCTAGGTGGGAGACCCAGTACTTC.